This is a list of T cell receptor beta chains from one sample in a study of blood T cell repertoires in COVID-19. Profiling relied on immunoSEQ multiplex PCR, and the TCRdb table lists in-frame clones only, not all of them. The data hold 240,000 or so clones, with approximately 78% observed a single time. The sequenced sample consisted of peripheral blood. The receptor source for this set is a woman between 18 and 29 years old with acute or convalescent COVID-19. Both conserved end residues are part of each CDR3. A D gene is named only where the DNA matches it firmly. Expanded clones get a size class; other rows say once, few or many, or leave the size out.

abundance,v_gene,j_gene,d_gene,CDR3aa,CDR3nt
.,TRBV19,TRBJ2-3,.,CASSMRQGGPDTQYF,TGTGCCAGTAGTATGCGGCAGGGGGGACCAGATACGCAGTATTTT
.,TRBV3-1/TRBV3-2,TRBJ2-1,.,CASSQLPDTGGLMAPYNEQFF,TGTGCCAGCAGCCAACTACCTGACACGGGTGGACTTATGGCCCCCTACAATGAGCAGTTCTTC
.,TRBV7-2,TRBJ1-1,TRBD1,CASSYEGAAFF,TGTGCCAGCAGCTATGAGGGGGCGGCTTTCTTT
once,TRBV2,TRBJ1-6,TRBD1,CASSGVQGGPALHF,TGTGCCAGCAGTGGGGTACAGGGGGGCCCGGCCCTCCACTTT
.,TRBV4-1,TRBJ1-3,.,CASSQDFGLRGNTIYF,TGCGCCAGCAGCCAAGATTTCGGTCTGCGGGGAAACACCATATATTTT
.,TRBV29-1,TRBJ2-7,TRBD1,CSVGQGTYEQYF,TGCAGCGTTGGACAGGGGACCTACGAGCAGTACTTC
.,TRBV5-5,TRBJ1-1,.,CASSFQGGTEAFF,TGTGCCAGCAGCTTCCAGGGAGGAACTGAAGCTTTCTTT
.,TRBV7-2,TRBJ2-5,.,CASSTRHLLQETQYF,TGTGCCAGCAGCACCCGACACCTATTACAAGAGACCCAGTACTTC
.,TRBV3-1/TRBV3-2,TRBJ2-6,.,CASSHGSRAGANVLTF,TGTGCCAGCAGCCATGGCTCGCGGGCTGGGGCCAACGTCCTGACTTTC
.,TRBV11-2,TRBJ1-2,TRBD1,CASSSQGLYGYTF,TGTGCCAGCAGCTCACAGGGGCTATATGGCTACACCTTC
.,TRBV19,TRBJ1-5,.,CASSIGRGNQPQHF,TGTGCCAGTAGTATCGGGAGGGGAAATCAGCCCCAGCATTTT
.,TRBV7-8,TRBJ1-1,.,CASSSQGNTEAFF,TGTGCCAGCAGCTCTCAGGGGAACACTGAAGCTTTCTTT
once,TRBV5-4,TRBJ2-2,TRBD2,CASSSGLAGGPGTGELFF,TGTGCCAGCAGCTCGGGACTAGCGGGAGGGCCGGGCACCGGGGAGCTGTTTTTT
many,TRBV15,TRBJ2-7,TRBD2,CATSRGGLAGVRF,TGTGCCACCAGCAGAGGAGGTCTAGCGGGAGTTCGTTTC
.,TRBV3-1/TRBV3-2,TRBJ1-4,TRBD1,CASSARQGATNEKLFF,TGTGCCAGCAGCGCAAGACAGGGCGCAACTAATGAAAAACTGTTTTTT
.,TRBV5-4,TRBJ1-5,.,CASSRGGPLLWSNQPQHF,TGTGCCAGCAGCCGGGGGGGGCCCCTCCTGTGGAGCAATCAGCCCCAGCATTTT
.,TRBV6-5,TRBJ2-3,TRBD2,CASRPPSGRRDTQYF,TGTGCCAGCAGGCCTCCTAGCGGGAGACGGGATACGCAGTATTTT